A single TCR beta chain is shown here with its context. One junction end does not reproduce the germline sequence, and a read error may be involved. This sample is drawn from a study of T cell changes during pregnancy in multiple sclerosis. Produced via immunoSEQ multiplex PCR; TCRdb's table is partial and in-frame only. The top ten clones hold roughly 0.6% of a sample with some 26,000 clones, around 90% of them seen once. CDR1 and CDR2 (germline): MGHRA, YSYEKL. There are 15 residues in the CDR3. The chain joins TRBV4-1 to TRBJ2-7, with 7 bases that match TRBD2. Material: CD4+ T cells from peripheral blood mononuclear cells, obtained in the first trimester of pregnancy. The receptor was isolated from a female donor in good health, enrolled as a control in a pregnancy study. The CDR3 sequence is CASSEDVSGNDEQYF. CDR3 coding DNA: TGCGCCAGCAGCGAAGACGTAAGCGGGAACGACGAGCAGTACTTC.